This TCR beta chain was captured by sequencing in a study of T cell responses to AZD1222 COVID-19 vaccine. Assay used: immunoSEQ multiplex PCR; TCRdb lists only in-frame clones, some missing. The sample shows 100,000 or so clones, 70% to 90% of them seen only once. Germline CDR1 is SSHAT and CDR2 is FNYEAQ (reference sequence). This CDR3 is 15 amino acids long. This clone was counted between two and nine times. The junction and the germline gene differ at one end; a read error may be behind it. V usage is TRBV7-7 and J usage is TRBJ2-5, with 9 bases matching TRBD2. This sequence was found in an adult in good health. The specimen comprised peripheral blood, sampled on day 0 of AZD1222 vaccination. CDR3 in amino acids: CASSLGTSGQETQYF. The DNA of the CDR3 is TGTGCTAGCAGCTTAGGTACTAGCGGGCAAGAGACCCAGTACTTC. Based on the CDR3 plus reference TRBV7-7 and TRBJ2-5, the full variable domain is GAGVSQSPRYKVTKRGQDVTLRCDPISSHATLYWYQQALGQGPEFLTYFNYEAQPDKSGLPSDRFSAERPEGSISTLTIQRTEQRDSAMYRCASSLGTSGQETQYFGPGTRLLVL.